This TCR beta chain was captured in a study of blood T cells in healthy people across ages (dated by TCRdb to 2015 to 2017). The study in broad terms: In model experiments, template switching captured roughly one uniquely barcoded TCR beta cDNA molecule for every two T cells. Using deep sequencing normalized with unique cDNA molecular identifiers, the study measured how TCR beta repertoire diversity changes with age. The donors were split into four age groups: young (average around 15 years), middle-aged (about 40), aged (more than 55) and long-lived (roughly 77). To avoid experimental bias, donors of different ages were spread randomly across the sequencing lanes. Two additional independent replicas of 1 million unique cDNA reads from the same blood draw were analyzed for two donors (one aged 18 to 30 and one aged 80 or older).

About this clonotype itself: What antigen it recognizes has not been identified. Base qualities are missing; no much larger clone stands one base away.

Receptor libraries were prepared by 5' RACE. The sample was run on an Illumina HiSeq 2500. A second PCR of about 7 to 12 cycles was run with a J-beta primer mix and a sample-barcoded 5' primer. A template-switch 5' adaptor carrying 12 random nucleotides introduced a unique molecular identifier onto each TCR beta cDNA molecule. Each sample yielded at least 2.5 million CDR3-containing paired-end reads. All of the RNA was converted into first-strand cDNA using the Mint cDNA synthesis kit, with a TRBC-specific oligonucleotide serving as the primer. Following uracil-DNA glycosylase treatment, all cDNA underwent a first 18-cycle PCR with the universal primers M1SS and BC2_uni_R. As for the authors' bioinformatics: Normalization of each sample was performed by random selection of 1 million high-quality reads, each carrying a distinct molecular identifier. Instead of being binned into consensus sequences, reads that shared molecular identifiers were thrown out. MiTCR, with a Q25 quality threshold and the strictest error-elimination algorithm, was used for CDR3 identification, clonotype clustering and error correction. A nonparametric unseen species model using Euler transformation provided a lower-bound estimate of total TCR beta diversity. In-frame beta chains were kept once TCRdb had trimmed the public reads at Q25 with fastp and called clones with MiXCR. Here each entry gathers all rows of one CDR3 protein and keeps the most common genes and DNA. TCRdb's processing, not the authors' own work, is the source of the V and J calls. The sample table holds 630,000 or so distinct CDR3 sequences, of which about 30% were seen once. Of the sample, approximately 15% is held by the ten largest clones.

The donors were about 40 Caucasian individuals from Russia, aged roughly 6 to 100 years, who were systemically healthy. Each donor gave roughly 9.5 milliliters of peripheral blood, collected into EDTA-treated Vacutainer tubes. Ficoll-Paque density-gradient centrifugation was used to isolate PBMCs, with at least 6 million obtained per sample. Total RNA was extracted from PBMCs with Trizol reagent, with at least 5.5 micrograms obtained per sample. Naive CD45RAhigh/CD27high T cell percentages were measured by flow cytometry on a PBMC aliquot from every donor. Results the study describes overall, beyond this receptor: The long-lived group showed more naive CD4+ T cells, fewer expanded clones and increased TCR diversity than the aged group, suggesting age selection. As age increased, observed TCR beta diversity per million T cells dropped in a roughly linear way, and a significant reduction was already evident by age about 36. Because donor CMV infection status was unknown, age-related changes in expanded clonotypes were potentially confounded. Bulk unsorted PBMC profiling prevented conclusive comparison of naive and antigen-experienced compartments. A strong correlation was found between observed TCR beta diversity and the percentage of naive T cells measured by flow cytometry. Estimates of total diversity from one million sequenced T cells were regarded as lower bounds and underestimates.

For CDR1 and CDR2, the germline V gene lists MNHGY and SVAAGI. Inclusive of the bounding cysteine and phenylalanine, the CDR3 is 16 residues long. The CDR3 DNA has 48 bases and is translated from base 1. The V end loses 5 bases and the J end loses 0 bases, and a stretch of 17 bases separates them. Here the chain combines TRBV6-9 and TRBJ2-7; the D gene is perhaps TRBD2, from 6 matching bases. This clonotype was sampled from a woman of 80 years or more in good health. Donor details come from another sample of the same person, matched by shared clones. Sequences were obtained from blood. The CDR3: CASSQPGLRSSYEQYF. The DNA reads TGTGCCAGCAGTCAGCCGGGACTCAGGAGCTCCTACGAGCAGTACTTC.